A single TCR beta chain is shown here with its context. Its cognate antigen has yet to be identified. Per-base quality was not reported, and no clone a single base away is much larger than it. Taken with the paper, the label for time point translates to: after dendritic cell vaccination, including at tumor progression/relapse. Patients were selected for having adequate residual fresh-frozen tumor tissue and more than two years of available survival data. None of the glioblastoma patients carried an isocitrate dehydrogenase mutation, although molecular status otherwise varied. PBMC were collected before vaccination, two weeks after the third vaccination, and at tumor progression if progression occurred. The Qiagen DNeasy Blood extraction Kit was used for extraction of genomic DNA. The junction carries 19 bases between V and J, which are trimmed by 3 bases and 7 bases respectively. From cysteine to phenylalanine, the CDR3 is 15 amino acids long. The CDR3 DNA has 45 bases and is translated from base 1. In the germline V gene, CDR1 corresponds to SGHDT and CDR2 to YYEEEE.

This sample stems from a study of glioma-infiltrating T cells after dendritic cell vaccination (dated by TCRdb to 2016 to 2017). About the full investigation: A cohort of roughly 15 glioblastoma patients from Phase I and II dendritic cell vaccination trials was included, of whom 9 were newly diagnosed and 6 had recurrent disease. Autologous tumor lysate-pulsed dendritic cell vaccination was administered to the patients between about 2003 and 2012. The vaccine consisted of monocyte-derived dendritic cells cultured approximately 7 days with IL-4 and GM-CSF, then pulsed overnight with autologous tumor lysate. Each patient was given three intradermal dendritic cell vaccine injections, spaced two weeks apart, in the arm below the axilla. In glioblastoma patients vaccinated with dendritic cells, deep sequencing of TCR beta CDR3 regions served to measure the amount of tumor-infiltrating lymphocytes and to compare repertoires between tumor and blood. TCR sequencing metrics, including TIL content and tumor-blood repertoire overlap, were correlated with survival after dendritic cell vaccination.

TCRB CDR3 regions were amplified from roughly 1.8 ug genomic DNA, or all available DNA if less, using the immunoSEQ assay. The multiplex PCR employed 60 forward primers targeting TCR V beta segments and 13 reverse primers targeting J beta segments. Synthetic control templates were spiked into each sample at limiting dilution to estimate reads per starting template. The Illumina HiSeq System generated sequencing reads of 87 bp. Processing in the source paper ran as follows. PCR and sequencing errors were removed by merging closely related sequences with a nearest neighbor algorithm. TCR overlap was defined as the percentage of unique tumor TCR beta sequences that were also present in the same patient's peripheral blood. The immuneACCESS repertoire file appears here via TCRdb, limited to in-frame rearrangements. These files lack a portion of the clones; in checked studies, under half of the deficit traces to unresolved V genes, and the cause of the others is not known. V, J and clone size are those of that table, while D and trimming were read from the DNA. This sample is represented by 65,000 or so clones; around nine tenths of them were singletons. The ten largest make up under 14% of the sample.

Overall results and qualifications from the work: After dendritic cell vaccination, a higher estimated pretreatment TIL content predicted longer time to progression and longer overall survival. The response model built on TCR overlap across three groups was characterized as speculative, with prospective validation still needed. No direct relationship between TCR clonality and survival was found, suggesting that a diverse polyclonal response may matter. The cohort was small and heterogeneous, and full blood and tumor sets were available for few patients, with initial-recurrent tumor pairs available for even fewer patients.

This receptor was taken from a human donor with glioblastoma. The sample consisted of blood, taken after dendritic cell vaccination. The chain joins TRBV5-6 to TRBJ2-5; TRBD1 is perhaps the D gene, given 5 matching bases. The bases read TGTGCCAGCAGCTCCCCGGCAGGGCCTAGGGGGACCCAGTACTTC. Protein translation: CASSSPAGPRGTQYF. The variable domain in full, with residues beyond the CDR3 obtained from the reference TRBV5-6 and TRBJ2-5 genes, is DAGVTQSPTHLIKTRGQQVTLRCSPKSGHDTVSWYQQALGQGPQFIFQYYEEEERQRGNFPDRFSGHQFPNYSSELNVNALLLGDSALYLCASSSPAGPRGTQYFGPGTRLLVL.